The entry below describes one TCR beta chain. The antigen remains undetermined. The entry originates in a study of T cell responses to AZD1222 COVID-19 vaccine. Assay: immunoSEQ multiplex PCR; the TCRdb copy retains only in-frame clones and omits some. The sample lists roughly 180,000 clones, under 95% seen once, with more than 1.5% in the top ten. Study results and limitations: With two AZD1222 doses given, Spike-specific TCR breadth and depth both rose.

This clonotype was sampled from an adult who received the AZD1222 COVID-19 vaccine. This material consisted of peripheral blood, taken 28 days after the second AZD1222 dose.

For the CDR3, the DNA is TGTGCCAGCAGTTACTCACGGGATCGGTACGAGCAGTACTTC. Encoded protein: CASSYSRDRYEQYF. The rearrangement links TRBV6-5 to TRBJ2-7; D might be TRBD2 (5 bases). Trimming shortened V by 0 bases and J by 4 bases, and 10 bases separated the two germline ends. The CDR3 sequence is 14 residues long. Germline V gene sequence: CDR1 MNHEY, CDR2 SVGAGI.